This TCR beta chain was profiled in a study of blood T cell repertoires in COVID-19 (dated by TCRdb to about 2020). Study-level background: Collaborator samples came from the United States, Italy and Spain and covered acute and convalescent phases of COVID-19. The prospective study material was composed of cDNA or gDNA derived from T cells, B-cell-depleted T cells, or PBMCs. Subjects who had been exposed to COVID-19, were actively infected with it, or had recovered from it provided the deeply sampled blood TCRbeta repertoires that made up the dataset. The repertoires were made available in a free public database intended to serve as a resource for research on the immune response to SARS-CoV-2. The samples were drawn from the first 160 participants of the ongoing ImmuneRACE study and from 1,200 or so subjects provided by 6 global collaborators. Sample metadata almost always included a de-identified subject ID, COVID-19 status, age in years and sex. Where available, HLA class I and class II types were obtained from metadata supplied by the sample provider rather than from assay-based typing. The full study reports these points: The quantity of clinical and demographic metadata differed by source and by participant and was supplied without curation.

TCRbeta CDR3 regions were amplified from genomic DNA using the immunoSEQ Assay, a bias-controlled multiplex PCR. The authors' analysis ran thus. The number of nucleated cells in each sample was estimated from the amplification of reference gene primers within the assay. To quantify the absolute abundance of each unique TCRbeta CDR3 rearrangement, sequence reads were collapsed and filtered. Productive Simpson clonality was computed per sample as the square root of Simpson's diversity index over productive rearrangements. The table comes from immuneACCESS by way of TCRdb, which keeps in-frame sequences with V and J called. Part of the clones is missing from these tables; in studies checked, under half for an unresolved V gene and the rest for unknown reasons. The DNA gave D and trimming, while V, J and clone size come from that table. Across this sample there are hundreds of thousands of clones, with roughly 85% seen only once. Jointly, the top ten make up 3.6% of the sample.

Trimming accounts for 5 bases at V and 4 bases at J, while the number of junction bases matched to no gene is 4. Based on the germline V gene (reference sequence), the CDR1 and CDR2 sequences are SGHAT and FQDESV. Its CDR3 holds 15 amino acids, cysteine through phenylalanine. This entry keeps only the CDR3 DNA: 45 bases, framed from base 1. About this clone itself: Its antigen has not been determined. Base qualities are not provided; no much larger clone lies one nucleotide away.

Each collaborating institution followed its own protocols to collect whole blood in K2EDTA tubes. For TCRbeta analysis, collaborators shipped samples as frozen whole blood, isolated PBMCs, or DNA extracted from either of those sample types. This receptor was identified in a young woman with acute or convalescent COVID-19. The sample taken for sequencing was peripheral blood. The sequence links TRBV11-1 to TRBJ1-3, and 11 junction bases match TRBD1. The sequenced DNA: TGTGCCAGCAGCCGTGGACAGGGGGCAGGAAACACCATATATTTT. This is translated as CASSRGQGAGNTIYF.